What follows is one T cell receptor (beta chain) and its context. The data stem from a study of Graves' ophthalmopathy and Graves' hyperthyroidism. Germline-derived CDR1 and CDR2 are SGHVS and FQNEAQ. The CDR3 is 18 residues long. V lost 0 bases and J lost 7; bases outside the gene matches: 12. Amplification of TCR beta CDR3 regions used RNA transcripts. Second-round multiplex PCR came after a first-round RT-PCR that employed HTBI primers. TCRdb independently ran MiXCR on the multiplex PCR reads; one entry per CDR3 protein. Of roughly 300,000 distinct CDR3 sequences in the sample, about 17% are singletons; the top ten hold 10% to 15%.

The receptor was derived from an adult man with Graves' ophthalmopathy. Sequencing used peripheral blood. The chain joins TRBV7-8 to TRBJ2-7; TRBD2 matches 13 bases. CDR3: CASSLATKLAGGPLEQYF. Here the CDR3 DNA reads TGTGCCAGCAGCTTAGCGACTAAACTAGCGGGAGGGCCCTTAGAGCAGTACTTC.